The 10 T cell receptor beta chains in this list originate from one sample, sequenced in a study of neurological immune-mediated disorders. TCRdb fed the 5' RACE reads into MiXCR, producing one record per CDR3 protein. The data show tens of thousands of distinct CDR3 sequences, 4% seen once. Sample: CD4+ T cells from blood. The receptors derive from a woman in her 40s with multiple sclerosis.

This clonotype was recorded many times. This chain links TRBV20-1 with TRBJ1-3; D not certain. The V gene's germline CDR1 is DFQATT and CDR2 SNEGSKA (reference sequence). CDR3 length: 13 residues. Trimming stripped 7 bases from V and 0 bases from J, with 10 bases between. The CDR3 DNA reads as TGCAGTGGTATCCAGGCCTCTGGAAACACCATATATTTT. Protein sequence: CSGIQASGNTIYF.

This clonotype has a count of ten or more. The genes are TRBV15 and TRBJ2-7, with TRBD2 matching over 9 bases. The CDR3 is 13 amino acids. The V gene's germline CDR1 is LNHNV and CDR2 YYDKDF (reference sequence). V was pared by 3 bases and J by 5 bases, with 2 bases of the junction left unmatched. The CDR3 protein is CATSRGLADEQYF. Here the CDR3 DNA reads TGTGCCACCAGCAGGGGACTAGCCGACGAGCAGTACTTC.

This clonotype was observed many times. The genes are TRBV7-3 and TRBJ2-6; D remains unclear. Germline V gene data show CDR1 as SGHTA and CDR2 as FQGTGA. V lost 5 bases and J 0 bases, leaving 5 bases between the germline ends. This CDR3 is built from 14 residues. CDR3 nucleotide sequence: TGTGCCAGCAGCCTTAACTCTGGGGCCAACGTCCTGACTTTC. It specifies CASSLNSGANVLTF.

This clonotype was detected ten times or more. The genes are TRBV10-3 and TRBJ2-1; possible D gene TRBD1, 6 bases. The CDR3 extends over 11 amino acids. V lost 8 bases, J lost 13 bases, and 15 bases lay in between. Germline loops: CDR1 ENHRY, CDR2 SYGVKD. Written as DNA, the CDR3 is TGTGCCATCCGACAGGTCCAGCTACAGTTCTTC. It yields the protein CAIRQVQLQFF.

This clonotype was seen ten or more times. The chain employs TRBV15 and TRBJ2-3; D gene unclear. With 0 bases removed from V and 5 bases from J, the gap between germline ends came to 6 bases. CDR1 is LNHNV, CDR2 YYDKDF, per germline (reference sequence). The CDR3 runs to 13 residues. CDR3 in amino acids: CATSRDRVDTQYF. The DNA for the CDR3 is TGTGCCACCAGCAGAGATAGAGTAGATACGCAGTATTTT.

This clonotype was seen repeatedly, ten times or more. The rearrangement uses TRBV20-1 and TRBJ2-7; 8 nucleotides agree with TRBD2. The V gene end was trimmed by 6 bases and the J gene end by 2 bases; junction bases not matched to a gene: 3. The CDR3 extends over 12 amino acids. The germline V gene encodes CDR1 DFQATT and CDR2 SNEGSKA (reference sequence). CDR3 bases: TGCAGTGCCCGACTAGCGACCTACGAGCAGTACTTC. It encodes CSARLATYEQYF.

The sample holds one count of this clonotype. The genes are TRBV5-6 and TRBJ2-1; 9 positions match TRBD1. J was trimmed by 5 bases and V by 2 bases; bases with no gene match: 5. The CDR3 has 15 amino acids. Germline assignment: CDR1 SGHDT and CDR2 YYEEEE. The CDR3 loop reads CASSFGTGPHNEQFF. The CDR3, as DNA: TGTGCCAGCAGCTTCGGGACAGGGCCACACAATGAGCAGTTCTTC.

This clonotype was seen ten or more times. This rearrangement joins TRBV4-1 to TRBJ2-1; 8 bases align to TRBD2. The CDR3 has 15 residues. The junction had 5 bases not matched to a gene; V was cut back by 1 base and J by 6 bases. Germline lookup yields CDR1 MGHRA and CDR2 YSYEKL. CDR3 residues: CASSQVGSGVNEQFF. In nucleotides, the CDR3 is TGCGCCAGCAGCCAAGTAGGTAGCGGGGTCAATGAGCAGTTCTTC.

This clonotype was seen repeatedly, ten times or more. CDR3 sequence: CASSLRTSGGPGRETQYF. Written as DNA, the CDR3 is TGTGCCAGCAGCTTGAGGACTAGCGGGGGGCCGGGGAGAGAGACCCAGTACTTC. V and J are TRBV5-5 and TRBJ2-5, with 14 bases aligning to TRBD2. V was pared by 1 base and J by 4 bases, with 9 bases of the junction left unmatched. Germline CDR1 and CDR2: SGHKS and YYEKEE (reference sequence). CDR3 length equals 18 residues.

This clonotype was seen many times. V usage is TRBV9 and J usage is TRBJ2-2; a possible D gene is TRBD2 (6 bases). The length of the CDR3 is 14 residues. The germline CDR1 and CDR2 sequences are SGDLS and YYNGEE. The germline V and J ends were trimmed by 6 bases and 4 bases, with 13 bases remaining between them. CDR3 nucleotide sequence: TGTGCCAGCAAGGCTGGGCGGGGCACCGGGGAGCTGTTTTTT. This encodes CASKAGRGTGELFF.